The 13 T cell receptor beta chains in this list originate from one sample, sequenced in a study of siplizumab effects on memory and regulatory T cells. The repertoire was sequenced with immunoSEQ multiplex PCR; TCRdb's copy has only in-frame clones and lacks some. The sample yields approximately 100,000 clones, approximately 94% seen once. Input material: Tregs sorted from blood. These receptors were taken from a human donor in good health.

The gene calls are TRBV5-1 and TRBJ1-5; D is uncertain. Looked up from germline, CDR1 is SGHRS and CDR2 is YFSETQ. The CDR3 consists of 15 residues. Trimming stripped 4 bases from V and 0 bases from J, with 11 bases between. The CDR3 DNA reads TGCGCCAGCAGCCCCGGGAGTTATAGCAATCAGCCCCAGCATTTT. Encoded protein: CASSPGSYSNQPQHF.

This chain joins TRBV18 and TRBJ2-7; 7 positions agree with TRBD1. Germline values: CDR1 KGHSH, CDR2 LQKENI. V lost 3 bases, J lost 4 bases, and 12 bases stayed unmatched. The CDR3 spans 16 residues. The CDR3 region has the DNA TGTGCCAGCTCACCTACCCTGACAGGGCCTTCGTACGAGCAGTACTTC. Translation: CASSPTLTGPSYEQYF.

CDR3 nucleotide sequence: TGTGCCAGCAGTCCGGGAGGGCGAACTAACTATGGCTACACCTTC. Protein: CASSPGGRTNYGYTF. The rearrangement uses TRBV28 and TRBJ1-2; no firm D call. Germline CDR1 MDHEN, CDR2 SYDVKM. The CDR3 sequence is 15 residues long. The V end lost 5 bases, the J end lost 0 bases, and 13 bases lay between the germline ends.

Only one count was recorded for this clone. The chain recombines TRBV5-1 with TRBJ2-7; no clear D gene. This CDR3 contains 15 residues. Germline CDR1 and CDR2: SGHRS and YFSETQ. The V end was cut by 2 bases, the J end by 3 bases, with 15 bases between. CDR3 sequence reads: CASSFRPESLYEQYF. The CDR3, as DNA: TGCGCCAGCAGCTTTCGACCCGAGAGCCTCTACGAGCAGTACTTC.

The CDR3 nucleotides read TGTGCCAGCTCACCGGGGCAGGGGCTGCAAGAGACCCAGTACTTC. Amino acid sequence: CASSPGQGLQETQYF. This chain joins TRBV18 and TRBJ2-5, with D perhaps TRBD1 (6 bases). CDR3 length: 15 residues. V lost 3 bases, J lost 2 bases, and 13 bases lay in between. The germline gives CDR1 KGHSH, CDR2 LQKENI. The full variable domain, completed using reference TRBV18 and TRBJ2-5, is NAGVMQNPRHLVRRRGQEARLRCSPMKGHSHVYWYRQLPEEGLKFMVYLQKENIIDESGMPKERFSAEFPKEGPSILRIQQVVRGDSAAYFCASSPGQGLQETQYFGPGTRLLVL.

This chain connects TRBV7-9 to TRBJ2-1; D is unresolved. The CDR3 spans 16 residues. The germline V gene has CDR1 SEHNR and CDR2 FQNEAQ (reference sequence). Trimming removed 5 bases at V and 0 bases at J, with 14 bases between. The CDR3 sequence is CASSRSGSISYNEQFF. The CDR3 DNA reads as TGTGCCAGCAGCCGGAGTGGAAGTATCTCCTACAATGAGCAGTTCTTC. The complete variable domain, with remaining parts taken from reference TRBV7-9 and TRBJ2-1, reads DTGVSQNPRHKITKRGQNVTFRCDPISEHNRLYWYRQTLGQGPEFLTYFQNEAQLEKSRLLSDRFSAERPKGSFSTLEIQRTEQGDSAMYLCASSRSGSISYNEQFFGPGTRLTVL.

The chain carries TRBV7-9 and TRBJ2-7, with 9 nucleotides matching TRBD1. Trimming took 1 base from V and 5 from J; bases not matched to a gene: 12. From germline, CDR1 is SEHNR and CDR2 FQNEAQ (reference sequence). The CDR3 length is 17 residues. CDR3 coding DNA: TGTGCCAGCAGCTTAGGGCTAGTAGGACAGGGGTACCACGAGCAGTACTTC. Its translation is CASSLGLVGQGYHEQYF. Together with reference TRBV7-9 and TRBJ2-7, the CDR3 gives the full variable domain: DTGVSQNPRHKITKRGQNVTFRCDPISEHNRLYWYRQTLGQGPEFLTYFQNEAQLEKSRLLSDRFSAERPKGSFSTLEIQRTEQGDSAMYLCASSLGLVGQGYHEQYFGPGTRLTVT.

This chain uses TRBV4-2 with TRBJ2-7; maybe TRBD2 (5 bases). Germline V CDR1 and CDR2: LGHNA, YNFKEQ. This CDR3 spans 15 amino acids. V was pared by 0 bases and J by 9 bases, with 18 bases between. The CDR3: CASSQDLRVGGGQYF. Here the CDR3 DNA reads TGTGCCAGCAGCCAAGATCTAAGGGTAGGAGGAGGGCAGTACTTC.

V gene TRBV18 combines with J gene TRBJ1-3; 7 nucleotides align to TRBD1. The germline gives CDR1 KGHSH, CDR2 LQKENI. V was clipped by 3 bases and J by 2 bases; unmatched bases: 1. This CDR3 spans 14 amino acids. CDR3 nucleotide sequence: TGTGCCAGCTCACCTGACAGGGCTGGAAACACCATATATTTT. Protein: CASSPDRAGNTIYF.

The genes are TRBV5-4 and TRBJ2-5; perhaps TRBD2 as D (6 bases). This CDR3 comprises 14 residues. Germline assignment: CDR1 SGHNT and CDR2 YYREEE (reference sequence). Trimming stripped 2 bases from V and 5 bases from J, with 13 bases between. In DNA form, the CDR3 reads TGTGCCAGCAGCTTAGCTACCCGGGGGGAGACCCAGTACTTC. Protein: CASSLATRGETQYF.

This rearrangement joins TRBV7-9 to TRBJ2-7; the D call may be TRBD1 or TRBD2 (6 bases each). CDR1 is SEHNR and CDR2 is FQNEAQ in the germline V gene (reference sequence). V was trimmed by 5 bases and J by 5 bases, leaving 19 bases between them. This CDR3 is 15 amino acids long. The CDR3 protein is CASSHIPPGGHEQYF. DNA for the CDR3: TGTGCCAGCAGCCACATCCCCCCCGGGGGCCACGAGCAGTACTTC.

V and J are TRBV18 and TRBJ1-5; D ambiguous. Trimming stripped 6 bases from V and 3 bases from J, with 12 bases between. Germline CDR1 KGHSH, CDR2 LQKENI. The CDR3 is made up of 14 amino acids. In nucleotides, the CDR3 is TGTGCCAGCTCTCCGACGGGTTACAATCAGCCCCAGCATTTT. Its translation is CASSPTGYNQPQHF.

The chain employs TRBV5-1 and TRBJ2-3; D possibly corresponds to TRBD2 (6 bases). This CDR3 contains 16 residues. Germline CDR1 SGHRS, CDR2 YFSETQ. V was trimmed by 2 bases and J by 2 bases, leaving 15 bases between them. CDR3 in DNA: TGCGCCAGCAGCTTAGGGAGGAGGGCCCTCACAGATACGCAGTATTTT. As protein: CASSLGRRALTDTQYF.